This T cell receptor (beta chain) was captured in a study of cytomegalovirus exposure and HLA in healthy donors. On the study more broadly: In a later analysis, it was reported that the roughly 130 validation repertoires had been produced on the same platform as the 666 repertoires belonging to the first cohort.

The donors were members of the validation cohort comprising roughly 130 subjects, separate from the roughly 650-subject first cohort. This clone was seen only once. Its antigen remains unknown. Regarding the study as a whole: Researchers counted roughly 150 TCR beta chains as cytomegalovirus-associated.

Germline values: CDR1 ENHRY, CDR2 SYGVKD. The J segment lost 2 bases and the V segment lost 6 bases, leaving 6 bases of the junction unmatched. The CDR3 contains 14 residues. The assay was immunoSEQ multiplex PCR, and TCRdb's table has in-frame clones only and misses some. This table holds about 140,000 clones, more than 85% found once. Input material: PBMCs. The rearrangement links TRBV10-3 to TRBJ2-5; 7 nucleotides match TRBD2. This clonotype was sampled from a young man in good health and CMV-seronegative. DNA for the CDR3: TGTGCCATCAGAGTTAGCGGGCCTCAAGAGACCCAGTACTTC. Translated: CAIRVSGPQETQYF.